A selection of T cell receptor beta chains follows, all from one sample in a study of T-cell reconstitution after alpha-beta-depleted transplantation in children. One entry per CDR3 protein, called by TCRdb with MiXCR from the PCR reads. The sample has 80,000 to 95,000 distinct CDR3 sequences, more than 7% seen once. The sequenced sample was PBMCs from the stem cell graft donor, obtained from the stem cell graft. Receptors originate from a human donor who donated a stem cell graft to a child with congenital amegakaryocytic thrombocytopenia. Both conserved end residues are trimmed from each CDR3. D genes are given only for firm matches.

j_call d_call v_call cdr3_aa
TRBJ1-5 NA TRBV20-1 SARFLGGHQVQPQH
TRBJ2-5 TRBD1 TRBV7-9 ASSPDRGPYQETQY
TRBJ1-2 NA TRBV20-1 SATRRGNLGYT
TRBJ2-1 TRBD2 TRBV30 AWSVLAGAFNEQF
TRBJ2-1 TRBD2 TRBV6-1 ASRKAGGYNEQF
TRBJ1-6 NA TRBV7-8 ASSSTRLGDSPLH
TRBJ2-1 NA TRBV7-2 ASSQWTKSGEQF
TRBJ2-5 NA TRBV15 ATSLGGDGQETQY
TRBJ2-5 NA TRBV20-1 SAWTAEETQY
TRBJ2-1 TRBD2 TRBV29-1 SGWLAGETYNEQF
TRBJ1-1 NA TRBV29-1 SASSNTEAF
TRBJ2-1 TRBD2 TRBV14 ASSQTSGQSSYNEQF
TRBJ2-1 NA TRBV5-6 ASSLGRGDEQF
TRBJ2-1 TRBD1 TRBV9 ASSLRGRGYNEQF
TRBJ2-3 TRBD2 TRBV7-2 ASSARPGLAGADTQY
TRBJ2-7 TRBD1 TRBV20-1 SARPSQGPYEQY
TRBJ2-1 TRBD2 TRBV20-1 SASSGRSGYEQF
TRBJ2-2 TRBD2 TRBV7-9 ASTASGANTGELF
TRBJ2-1 TRBD2 TRBV6-6 ASSTSGYNEQF
TRBJ2-3 TRBD1 TRBV20-1 SATPHRGPRDTQY
TRBJ2-3 TRBD2 TRBV27 ASSLRPSGGTDTQY
TRBJ1-1 TRBD1 TRBV6-1 ASSDYQTGGEAF
TRBJ2-7 TRBD2 TRBV7-2 ASSLVGGIEAEQY